The T cell receptor beta chain described here comes from a study of blood T cell repertoires in COVID-19. The CDR3 runs to 15 residues. The V segment lost 5 bases and the J segment 0 bases; nucleotides outside the gene matches: 4. From germline, CDR1 is MDHEN and CDR2 SYDVKM. Clones were sequenced by immunoSEQ multiplex PCR, and TCRdb holds only the in-frame ones, with some missing. The repertoire holds under 30,000 clones, roughly nine tenths seen once, with 2% to 2.5% in the top ten. This clonotype was sampled from a middle-aged man with active COVID-19. This chain connects TRBV28 to TRBJ1-5; 7 bases fit TRBD1. The material sequenced was peripheral blood. CDR3: CASSQGDNSNQPQHF. CDR3 DNA sequence: TGTGCCAGCAGTCAGGGGGATAATAGCAATCAGCCCCAGCATTTT.